The entry below describes one T cell receptor (beta chain). Its antigen is currently unknown. The sample originates from a study of cytomegalovirus exposure and HLA in healthy donors. Findings and limits, study-wide: Other equally common chains were less clonally expanded than HLA-associated TCR beta chains, a later analysis showed. TCR beta chains numbering more than 150 were designated cytomegalovirus-associated. Researchers reported in a later analysis that a missense DCLRE1C variant was tied to TCR beta V- and J-gene trimming.

PCR employed 60 Vbeta and 13 Jbeta primers. Repertoires were generated with immunoSEQ multiplex PCR, while TCRdb's copy carries only in-frame clones and drops some. The repertoire holds 200,000 to 250,000 clones, with more than 75% as singletons. Trimming pared 0 bases from V and 4 bases from J, leaving 16 bases between. The CDR3 totals 16 residues. The germline CDR1 and CDR2 sequences are SGHNT and YYREEE (reference sequence). The sequenced sample was PBMCs. J is TRBJ1-2 and V is TRBV5-4; D unresolved. This receptor was taken from a male donor in good health and CMV-seronegative. The CDR3 protein is CASSLEGGYEGYGYTF. The CDR3 nucleotides are TGTGCCAGCAGCTTGGAGGGAGGGTATGAGGGCTATGGCTACACCTTC.